This record looks at one T cell receptor beta chain sequence and its context. Its specificity is unknown. CDR3 length: 11 amino acids. Germline V CDR1 and CDR2: SNHLY, FYNNEI. The junction had 1 base not matched to a gene; V was cut back by 6 bases and J by 9 bases. This sample was taken from a study of cytomegalovirus exposure and HLA in healthy donors. Sequencing was performed with immunoSEQ multiplex PCR; in TCRdb, only in-frame clones are kept and a portion is missing. This sample has more than 95,000 clones, with approximately 86% found just once. Findings and caveats of the study: Reported results showed that the classifier diagnosed cytomegalovirus status with high specificity and sensitivity. Overall, about 160 TCR beta chains were annotated as cytomegalovirus-associated.

This TCR was sampled from a woman aged 18-35 years in good health and CMV-seropositive. This chain links TRBV2 with TRBJ2-1; 8 positions agree with TRBD2. Sequencing used PBMCs. CDR3 loop: CASRAGGEQFF. CDR3 in DNA: TGTGCCAGCAGGGCGGGGGGTGAGCAGTTCTTC.